This TCR beta chain emerged from a study of neoadjuvant anti-PD-1 for oral cavity cancer. For the study at large: Patients mostly received three to four biweekly nivolumab doses at 3 mg/kg before surgery.

Sample time point: after neoadjuvant nivolumab, at surgical resection. Whole-study findings and limits: PBMC Gini-index clonality exceeded responders' in non-responders post-nivolumab.

TCRdb's copy holds only in-frame clones and misses some; the assay was immunoSEQ multiplex PCR. The data contain just over 65,000 clones, roughly 84% of them seen just once; the ten biggest clones take up more than 3%. Germline loops: CDR1 GTSNPN, CDR2 SVGIG (reference sequence). The CDR3 consists of 14 residues. V lost 3 bases and J 2 bases, leaving 11 bases between the germline ends. On this clone: The antigen is unknown.

The source was PBMCs, collected after nivolumab (anti-PD-1) treatment. This sequence joins TRBV30 and TRBJ1-5; D might be TRBD1 (6 bases). This clonotype originated in a person aged 35-79 years with oral cavity squamous cell carcinoma. The DNA of the CDR3 is TGTGCCTGGAGGGATCCAGGGGGCAATCAGCCCCAGCATTTT. It is translated as CAWRDPGGNQPQHF.